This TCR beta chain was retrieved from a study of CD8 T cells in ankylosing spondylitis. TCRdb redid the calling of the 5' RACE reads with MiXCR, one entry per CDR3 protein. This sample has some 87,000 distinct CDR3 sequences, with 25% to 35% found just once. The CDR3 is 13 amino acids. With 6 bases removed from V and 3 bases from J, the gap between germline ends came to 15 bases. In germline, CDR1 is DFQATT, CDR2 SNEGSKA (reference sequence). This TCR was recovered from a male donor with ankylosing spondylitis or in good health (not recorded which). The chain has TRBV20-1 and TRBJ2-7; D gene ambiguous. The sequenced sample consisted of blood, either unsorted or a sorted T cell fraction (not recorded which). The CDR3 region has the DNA TGCAGTGCCTCCCGTCAGCACCTCTACGAGCAGTACGTC. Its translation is CSASRQHLYEQYV.